A single sample is the source of the 10 T cell receptor beta chains below, sequenced in a study of identifying expanded T cells in peripheral blood. Clones were read by immunoSEQ multiplex PCR, and TCRdb kept only the in-frame ones, dropping some. The sample has around 130,000 clones; roughly 90% are singletons. Sequenced input: blood. These receptors all stem from a person aged 18 to 70 in good health.

This rearrangement joins TRBV6-5 to TRBJ1-2; possible D gene TRBD1, 5 bases. The germline V gene has CDR1 MNHEY and CDR2 SVGAGI. Trimming took 2 bases from V and 6 from J, leaving 13 bases between them. CDR3 size: 14 residues. The CDR3, as DNA: TGTGCCAGCAGTTACCTCGACAGACCCCATGGCTACACCTTC. Translation gives CASSYLDRPHGYTF.

At least ten counts were recorded for this clone. Other DNA sequences from this sample encode an identical CDR3 as well. The rearrangement uses TRBV6-5 and TRBJ1-2; TRBD1 agrees at 11 bases. The CDR3 covers 16 residues. With 1 base clipped from V and 5 bases from J, the junction kept 6 bases outside the gene matches. The germline V gene encodes CDR1 MNHEY and CDR2 SVGAGI. CDR3 coding DNA: TGTGCCAGCAGTTACTTCCGGACAGGGGGCGGTTATGGCTACACCTTC. Amino acid sequence: CASSYFRTGGGYGYTF.

This rearrangement joins TRBV6-5 to TRBJ1-5; D remains ambiguous. Between the trimmed V and J ends, which lost 7 bases and 7 bases, there was a span of 14 bases. Germline V gives CDR1 MNHEY, CDR2 SVGAGI. CDR3 length: 13 amino acids. CDR3 DNA: TGTGCCAGCACTAAATGGGTGGAACAGCCCCAGCATTTT. This translates into CASTKWVEQPQHF.

The CDR3 is CASRDRDRGLAGGVTETDTQYF. In DNA, the CDR3 is TGCGCCAGCAGAGACCGGGACAGAGGACTAGCGGGAGGCGTGACAGAAACAGATACGCAGTATTTT. The rearrangement joins TRBV10-1 to TRBJ2-3; 14 bases agree with TRBD2. The V gene end was trimmed by 6 bases and the J gene end by 3 bases; junction bases not matched to a gene: 23. Per germline, CDR1 WNHNN and CDR2 SYGVQD (reference sequence). The CDR3 sequence is 22 residues long.

CDR3 sequence: CASKGQGEDIQYF. CDR3 coding DNA: TGTGCCAGTAAAGGACAGGGGGAAGACATTCAGTACTTC. V is TRBV19 and J is TRBJ2-4, with 10 positions matching TRBD1. Trimming took 7 bases from V and 8 from J; bases not matched to a gene: 5. CDR3 length equals 13 residues. Germline-derived CDR1 and CDR2 are LNHDA and SQIVND (reference sequence).

The rearrangement joins TRBV11-2 to TRBJ1-3; the D gene is possibly TRBD1 (6 bases). Germline V gene sequence: CDR1 SGHAT, CDR2 FQNNGV. Trimming left V 5 bases short and J 7 bases short, with 15 bases between. The CDR3 has 14 amino acids. CDR3 amino acids: CASSPANTGNTIYF. The CDR3 DNA sequence: TGTGCCAGCAGCCCCGCAAACACAGGGAACACCATATATTTT.

Note on this clone: This specimen includes other DNA sequences encoding the same CDR3. This sequence joins TRBV4-3 and TRBJ2-1; D gene unclear. Between the trimmed V and J ends, which lost 1 base and 0 bases, there was a span of 7 bases. CDR1 is LGHNA, CDR2 YSLEER, per germline. CDR3 length: 15 amino acids. The CDR3 here is CASSQGQSSYNEQFF. The CDR3 region has the DNA TGCGCCAGCAGCCAAGGGCAGAGCTCCTACAATGAGCAGTTCTTC.

The chain recombines TRBV7-9 with TRBJ1-2; D is possibly TRBD1 (5 bases). CDR1 is SEHNR, CDR2 FQNEAQ, per germline (reference sequence). Trimming left V 1 base short and J 8 bases short, with 14 bases between. The CDR3 spans 14 residues. CDR3 loop: CASSLESGVWGYTF. CDR3 DNA sequence: TGTGCCAGCAGCTTAGAATCGGGGGTGTGGGGCTACACCTTC.

The chain combines TRBV7-2 with TRBJ2-7; D not certain. V lost 1 base to trimming and J lost 1 base, with 8 bases between them. Per germline, CDR1 SGHTA and CDR2 FQGNSA. The CDR3 contains 14 residues. CDR3 region: CASSLERASYEQYF. CDR3 DNA sequence: TGTGCCAGCAGCTTAGAGAGAGCTTCCTACGAGCAGTACTTC.

The chain has TRBV27 and TRBJ2-7, with D tentatively TRBD1 (6 bases). V was clipped by 6 bases and J by 3 bases, with 12 bases between them. The CDR3 length is 13 residues. Looked up from germline, CDR1 is MNHEY and CDR2 is SMNVEV (reference sequence). CDR3 protein: CASSQYRDYEQYF. The CDR3 nucleotides read TGTGCCAGCAGCCAATACAGGGACTACGAGCAGTACTTC.